The rows below give T cell receptor beta chains drawn from one sample of a study of cytomegalovirus exposure and HLA in healthy donors. Produced via immunoSEQ multiplex PCR; TCRdb's table is partial and in-frame only. The sample has some 62,000 clones. Sequenced material: PBMCs. These TCRs come from a young man in good health and CMV-seropositive. Each CDR3 is given with its conserved first and last residue. The order of the fields is V gene, CDR3 protein.

v_gene: TRBV19
CDR3aa: CASSPGTGGHGYTF

v_gene: TRBV7-9
CDR3aa: CASSLSGTEETQYF

v_gene: TRBV18
CDR3aa: CASSPAGTGGGSEQFF

v_gene: TRBV7-2
CDR3aa: CASSLDREGEQFF

v_gene: TRBV7-8
CDR3aa: CASSPPDITDTQYF

v_gene: TRBV6-1
CDR3aa: CASSEEYRPHYEQYF

v_gene: TRBV6-1
CDR3aa: CASRLAGQSEQYF

v_gene: TRBV7-9
CDR3aa: CASSSQSAYEQYF

v_gene: TRBV4-1
CDR3aa: CASSDGGLSSQYF

v_gene: TRBV19
CDR3aa: CASSINGGGYNEQFF

v_gene: TRBV5-1
CDR3aa: CASSLGEGEGEQYF